This T cell receptor (beta chain) is from a study of T-cell reconstitution after alpha-beta-depleted transplantation in children. This clonotype was recorded a few times. Unique molecular identifiers were built into the TCRbeta library. TCRdb redid the calling of the PCR reads with MiXCR, one entry per CDR3 protein. Counted here are some 500,000 distinct CDR3 sequences, approximately 20% occurring once; the ten biggest clones make up around 3.3%. Germline CDR1 is SEHNR and CDR2 is FQNEAQ (reference sequence). This CDR3 has 14 amino acids. V shed 4 bases and J 2 bases; nucleotides not matched to a gene: 4.

This sequence originates from a human donor who donated a stem cell graft to a child with acute lymphoblastic leukemia. Sequencing used PBMCs from the stem cell graft donor, obtained from the stem cell graft. The chain combines TRBV7-9 with TRBJ2-7, with 8 bases matching TRBD2. CDR3 DNA: TGTGCCAGCAGCTCACTAGCGGTGGCCTACGAGCAGTACTTC. It is translated as CASSSLAVAYEQYF.